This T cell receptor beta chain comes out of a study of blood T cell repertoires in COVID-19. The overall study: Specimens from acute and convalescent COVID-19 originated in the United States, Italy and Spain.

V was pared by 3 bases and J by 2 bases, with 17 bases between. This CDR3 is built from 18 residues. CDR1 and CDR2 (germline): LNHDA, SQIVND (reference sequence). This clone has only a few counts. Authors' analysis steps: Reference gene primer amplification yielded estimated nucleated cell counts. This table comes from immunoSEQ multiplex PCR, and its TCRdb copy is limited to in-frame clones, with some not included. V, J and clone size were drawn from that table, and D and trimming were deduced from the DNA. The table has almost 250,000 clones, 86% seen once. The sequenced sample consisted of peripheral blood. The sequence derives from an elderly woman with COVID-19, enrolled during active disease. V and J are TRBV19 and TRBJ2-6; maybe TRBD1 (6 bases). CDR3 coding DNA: TGTGCCAGTAGTATGGTCTCTGGGACACTCACTGGGGCCAACGTCCTGACTTTC. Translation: CASSMVSGTLTGANVLTF.